Following are 4 T cell receptor beta chains from one sample sequenced in a study of shared T cell receptors in the human thymus. Here immunoSEQ multiplex PCR was the method, and the copy in TCRdb shows in-frame clones only, minus some. The sample contains 600,000 or so clones, 87% of which appear only once. These records were also assigned to another study, of human thymus T cells.

The sample consisted of thymocytes. Receptor source: a boy in the first two years of life with a congenital heart defect.

The rearrangement uses TRBV28 and TRBJ2-7; D not certain. There are 13 residues in the CDR3. Germline CDR1 and CDR2: MDHEN and SYDVKM. Trimming pared 2 bases from V and 1 base from J, leaving 6 bases between. The CDR3 sequence: CASSLGRSYEQYF. CDR3 sequence (DNA): TGTGCCAGCAGTTTAGGCCGTTCCTACGAGCAGTACTTC.

V gene TRBV27 combines with J gene TRBJ1-2; TRBD1 aligns across 9 bases. Germline loops: CDR1 MNHEY, CDR2 SMNVEV (reference sequence). The CDR3 totals 13 residues. J was trimmed by 8 bases and V by 5 bases; bases with no gene match: 6. The CDR3 is CASSPGTGRGYTF. CDR3 in DNA: TGTGCCAGCAGTCCCGGGACAGGGAGGGGCTACACCTTC.

The table lists this clone with a count of one. This chain links TRBV4-3 with TRBJ2-1, with 13 bases fitting TRBD2. Per the germline V gene, CDR1 is LGHNA and CDR2 is YSLEER. V lost 1 base and J lost 11; bases outside the gene matches: 8. The CDR3 extends over 16 amino acids. The CDR3 DNA is TGCGCCAGCAGCCAAGCTCTCCCGGGACTAGCGGGGAAGCAGTTCTTC. This encodes CASSQALPGLAGKQFF.

The J gene is TRBJ2-7, the V gene TRBV4-2; maybe TRBD2 (6 bases). Germline V gene lookup returns CDR1 LGHNA and CDR2 YNFKEQ. The CDR3 is 15 residues long. V was pared by 1 base and J by 4 bases, with 14 bases between. The CDR3 DNA follows: TGTGCCAGCAGCCAAGCCCGGGACTGGCGATACGAGCAGTACTTC. Protein product: CASSQARDWRYEQYF.